The present TCR beta chain was sequenced within a study of T cells in Graves' hyperthyroidism and ophthalmopathy (dated by TCRdb to between 2019 and 2020). With respect to the entire study: Peripheral blood was collected at initial diagnosis, before any treatment. After sampling, hyperthyroidism patients received methimazole starting at 30 mg daily, and ophthalmopathy patients received high-dose intravenous methylprednisolone. Prospective prediction of ophthalmopathy was tested in an independent validation cohort consisting of about 19 hyperthyroidism patients and some 16 patients who later progressed to ophthalmopathy. TCR Vbeta CDR3 sequencing of approximately 140 peripheral blood samples (about 45 ophthalmopathy, 75 to 80 hyperthyroidism and approximately 17 progressor patients) is reported in the paper. In addition, the study compared T-cell repertoires in thyroid tissue and in blood from roughly six Graves' hyperthyroidism patients. TCR V-J signatures able to tell the groups apart were searched for in a discovery cohort of 90 to 100 patients, of whom more than 40 had Graves' ophthalmopathy and about 60 had stable Graves' hyperthyroidism. The approximately 100 discovery patients were randomly split 7:3 into training and test sets.

Here is what the overall study found, with its caveats: No statistical method was used to fix the sample size in advance, and group allocation was not hidden from the investigators. A 13 V-J signature model separated ophthalmopathy from stable hyperthyroidism, with roughly 88% sensitivity and roughly 82% specificity in cross-validation and 80%/75% in testing. Blood samples also contained most of the expanded thyroid clonotypes (frequency above 0.001), which suggests that blood repertoires may reflect thyroid immune responses. During validation, the model predicted progression to ophthalmopathy a median of around 7 months ahead of onset, with around 71% sensitivity and about 75% specificity.

The TCR beta CDR3 regions were amplified from RNA transcripts. A first-round RT-PCR of the TCR CDR3 used the HTBI primer set with the Qiagen OneStep RT-PCR kit. The libraries were constructed in a second round of multiplex PCR and then size-selected and purified. Paired-end sequencing of the libraries was performed with 100 bp reads on an Illumina HiSeq2000. Per the source publication's procedure: Raw data were processed with SOAPnuke, discarding reads with adapters, uncalled bases, mean Phred below 15, or no exact constant-primer or identifier match. COPE v1.2.5 was used to merge the high-quality paired reads, and each unique nucleotide sequence was defined as a clonotype. Clonotypes were aligned to IMGT TRBV, TRBD and TRBJ reference segments using MiTCR v1.1. The analysis was restricted to V-J combinations with a frequency above 0.0001, which together covered 99% to 99.2% of the repertoires. A TCS score was defined as the ratio of F50 (clonal expansion) to E x V (chaos), with BLOSUM62-based TCRdist applied between CDR3 peptides within each V-J. Welch's t-statistics and random forest reduced fewer than 600 V-J features to 10 to 15, which were used in a naive Bayes classifier (R e1071). TCRdb cleaned the public reads at Q25 with fastp, built clones with MiXCR and kept in-frame beta chains. Rows with one shared CDR3 protein collapse into an entry with the most common genes and DNA. TCRdb, not the original authors, processed these V and J calls. For this sample the table gives fewer than 400,000 distinct CDR3 sequences, of which roughly 25% were detected only once. The top ten hold around 70% of the sample.

The germline V gene provides CDR1 SGHTA and CDR2 FQGTGA. Including the terminal cysteine and phenylalanine, the CDR3 comprises 15 residues. Solely the CDR3 DNA is kept, with 45 bases framed from the first base. V and J lose 3 bases and 4 bases, and a span of 14 bases separates them. This clonotype was found many times. Its antigen target is currently unknown. It has no much larger one-base neighbor in the sample; base qualities were not kept. A patient counted as having stable Graves' hyperthyroidism if no progression to ophthalmopathy occurred over 18 months of follow-up. Hyperthyroidism patients were newly diagnosed, had a disease duration of under 2 months, and were aged 18 to 65 years. Patients with uncontrolled infections, other autoimmune diseases, pregnancy or lactation were excluded. Diagnoses relied on clinical symptoms, serum thyroxine and TRAb, thyroid ultrasound and orbital computed tomography. Ficoll-Paque density gradient centrifugation was used to isolate PBMCs from approximately 10 ml of fresh peripheral blood. Total RNA was extracted with Trizol reagent, and quality was checked on an Agilent 2100 Bioanalyzer.

The specimen sequenced was blood. The chain uses TRBV7-3 and TRBJ2-3, with TRBD2 tentatively as D gene (5 bases match). The receptor's source is a man aged 50 to 59 with Graves' hyperthyroidism. DNA sequence: TGTGCCAGCAGCTTTGTCGGGCGAGGGTCAGATACGCAGTATTTT. Protein translation: CASSFVGRGSDTQYF.